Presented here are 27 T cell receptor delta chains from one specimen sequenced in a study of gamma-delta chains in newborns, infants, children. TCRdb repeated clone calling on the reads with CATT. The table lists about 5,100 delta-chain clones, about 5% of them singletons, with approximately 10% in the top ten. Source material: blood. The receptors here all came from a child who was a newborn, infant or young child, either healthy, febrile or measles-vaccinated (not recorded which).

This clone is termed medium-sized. DNA of the CDR3: TGTGCCTGTGACACCGGGGGATTCAACTCCTGGGACACCCGACAGATGTTTTTC. This encodes CACDTGGFNSWDTRQMFF. V is TRDV2 and J is TRDJ3; 7 nucleotides line up with TRDD3. CDR3 length: 18 residues. Germline CDR1 is GEAIGNYY and CDR2 is EKD. Losses at the gene ends were 0 bases for V and 0 bases for J; bases not matched to a gene: 4.

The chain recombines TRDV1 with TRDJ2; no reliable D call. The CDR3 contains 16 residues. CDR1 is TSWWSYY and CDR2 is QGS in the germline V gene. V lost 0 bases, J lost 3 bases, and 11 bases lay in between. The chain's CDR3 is CALGELSPILTAQLFF. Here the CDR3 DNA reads TGTGCTCTTGGGGAACTCTCCCCCATCCTGACAGCACAACTCTTCTTT.

CDR3 coding DNA: TGTGCTCTTGGGGAGGGGTACTGGGGGGTCACCCGACAGATGTTTTTC. Its protein product is CALGEGYWGVTRQMFF. V usage is TRDV1 and J usage is TRDJ3; 8 bases match TRDD3. The CDR3 length is 16 residues. After removal of 3 bases from V and 9 bases from J, the junction contained 7 bases not matched to a gene. Germline assignment: CDR1 TSWWSYY and CDR2 QGS.

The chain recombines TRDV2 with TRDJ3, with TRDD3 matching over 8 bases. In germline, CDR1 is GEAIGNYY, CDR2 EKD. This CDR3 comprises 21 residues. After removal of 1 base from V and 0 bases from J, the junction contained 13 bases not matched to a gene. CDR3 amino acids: CACDTRHPLGESSWDTRQMFF. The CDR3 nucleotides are TGTGCCTGTGACACTCGTCACCCCCTGGGGGAAAGCTCCTGGGACACCCGACAGATGTTTTTC.

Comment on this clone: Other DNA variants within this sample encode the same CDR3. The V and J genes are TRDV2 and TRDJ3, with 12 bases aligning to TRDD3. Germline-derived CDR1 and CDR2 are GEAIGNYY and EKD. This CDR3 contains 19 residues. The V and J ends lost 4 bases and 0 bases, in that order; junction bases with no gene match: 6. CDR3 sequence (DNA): TGTGCCTGTGATACTGGGGGATACCTTAGCTCCTGGGACACCCGACAGATGTTTTTC. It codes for CACDTGGYLSSWDTRQMFF.

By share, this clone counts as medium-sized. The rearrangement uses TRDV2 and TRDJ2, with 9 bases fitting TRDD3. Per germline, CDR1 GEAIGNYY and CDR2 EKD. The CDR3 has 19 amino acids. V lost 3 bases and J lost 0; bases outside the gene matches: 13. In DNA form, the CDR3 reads TGTGCCTGTGACCCAGTACTGGGGGAGACCTCTACTTTGACAGCACAACTCTTCTTT. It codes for CACDPVLGETSTLTAQLFF.

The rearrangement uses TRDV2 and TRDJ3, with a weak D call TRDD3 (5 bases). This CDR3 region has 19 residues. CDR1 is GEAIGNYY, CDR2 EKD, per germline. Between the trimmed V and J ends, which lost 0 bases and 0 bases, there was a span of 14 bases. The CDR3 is CACDTEWGISSWDTRQMFF. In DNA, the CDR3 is TGTGCCTGTGACACCGAATGGGGCATTAGCTCCTGGGACACCCGACAGATGTTTTTC.

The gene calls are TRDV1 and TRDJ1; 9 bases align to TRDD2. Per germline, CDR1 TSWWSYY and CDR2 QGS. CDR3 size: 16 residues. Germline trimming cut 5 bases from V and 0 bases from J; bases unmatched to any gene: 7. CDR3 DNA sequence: TGTGCTCTTGGGACCCCTTCCTACCGGAACACCGATAAACTCATCTTT. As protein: CALGTPSYRNTDKLIF.

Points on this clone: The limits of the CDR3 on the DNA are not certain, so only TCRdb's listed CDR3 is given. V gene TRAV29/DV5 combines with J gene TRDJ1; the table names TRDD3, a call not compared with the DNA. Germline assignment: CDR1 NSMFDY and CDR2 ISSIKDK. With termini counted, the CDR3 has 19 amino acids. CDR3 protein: CSVLLCSKRTGGYTDKLIF.

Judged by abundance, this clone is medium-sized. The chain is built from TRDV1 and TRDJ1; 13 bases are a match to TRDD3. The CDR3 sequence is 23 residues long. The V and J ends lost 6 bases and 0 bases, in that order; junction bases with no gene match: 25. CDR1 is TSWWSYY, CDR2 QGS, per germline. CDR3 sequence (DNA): TGTGCTCTTGGACCCGCGTCCCTTTCCTACTGGGGGATACGCGCCAAGTACACCGATAAACTCATCTTT. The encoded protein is CALGPASLSYWGIRAKYTDKLIF.

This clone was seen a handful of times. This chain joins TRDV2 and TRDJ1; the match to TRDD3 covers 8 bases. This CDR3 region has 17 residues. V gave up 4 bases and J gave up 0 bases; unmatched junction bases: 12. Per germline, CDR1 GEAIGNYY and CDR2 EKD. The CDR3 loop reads CACEGLLGAKYTDKLIF. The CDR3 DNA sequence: TGTGCCTGTGAAGGTTTACTGGGGGCCAAGTACACCGATAAACTCATCTTT.

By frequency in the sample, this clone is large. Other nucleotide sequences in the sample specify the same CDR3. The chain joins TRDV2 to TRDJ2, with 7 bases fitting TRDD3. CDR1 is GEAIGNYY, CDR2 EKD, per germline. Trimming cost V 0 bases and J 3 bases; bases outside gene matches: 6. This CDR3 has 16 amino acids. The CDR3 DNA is TGTGCCTGTGACACCGTAGGCTGGGGGCTGACAGCACAACTCTTCTTT. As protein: CACDTVGWGLTAQLFF.

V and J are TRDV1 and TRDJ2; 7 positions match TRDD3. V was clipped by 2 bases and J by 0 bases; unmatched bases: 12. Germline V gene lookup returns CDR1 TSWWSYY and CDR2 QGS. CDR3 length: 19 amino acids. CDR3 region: CALGETIPYWGALTAQLFF. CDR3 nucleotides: TGTGCTCTTGGGGAAACCATTCCGTACTGGGGTGCTTTGACAGCACAACTCTTCTTT.

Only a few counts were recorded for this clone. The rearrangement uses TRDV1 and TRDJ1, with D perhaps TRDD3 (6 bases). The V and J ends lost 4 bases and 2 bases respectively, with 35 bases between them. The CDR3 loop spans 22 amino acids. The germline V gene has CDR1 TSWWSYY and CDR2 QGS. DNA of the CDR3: TGTGCTCTTGGGGGCCCCTTGTTCGCCTTCTGGCTGAGGAGGGGGAGTACCGATAAACTCATCTTT. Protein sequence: CALGGPLFAFWLRRGSTDKLIF.

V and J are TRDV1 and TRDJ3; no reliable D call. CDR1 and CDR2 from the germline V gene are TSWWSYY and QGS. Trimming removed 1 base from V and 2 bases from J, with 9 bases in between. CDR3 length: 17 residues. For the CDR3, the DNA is TGTGCTCTTGGGGAACCCCCTCCCCCCTGGGACACCCGACAGATGTTTTTC. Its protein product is CALGEPPPPWDTRQMFF.

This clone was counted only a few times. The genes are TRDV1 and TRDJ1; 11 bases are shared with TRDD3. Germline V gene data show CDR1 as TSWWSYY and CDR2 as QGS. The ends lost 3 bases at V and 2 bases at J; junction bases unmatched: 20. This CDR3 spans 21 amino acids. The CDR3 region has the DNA TGTGCTCTTGGGGACCGGGCCTTCCCGTGGGGGATACGCAGAGAAACCGATAAACTCATCTTT. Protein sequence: CALGDRAFPWGIRRETDKLIF.

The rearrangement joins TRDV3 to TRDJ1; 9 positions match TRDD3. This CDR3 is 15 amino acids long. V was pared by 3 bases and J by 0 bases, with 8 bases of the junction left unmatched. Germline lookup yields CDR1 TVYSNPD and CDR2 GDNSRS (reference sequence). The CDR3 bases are TGTGCCTTCCCACCGGGGGATACAAACACCGATAAACTCATCTTT. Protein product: CAFPPGDTNTDKLIF.

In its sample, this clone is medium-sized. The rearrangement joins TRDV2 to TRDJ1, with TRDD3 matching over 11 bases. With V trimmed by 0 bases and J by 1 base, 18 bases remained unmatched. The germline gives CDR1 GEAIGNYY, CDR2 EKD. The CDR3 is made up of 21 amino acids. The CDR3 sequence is CACDTGIWGIPVGTGTDKLIF. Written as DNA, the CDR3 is TGTGCCTGTGACACCGGAATCTGGGGGATACCAGTGGGTACGGGCACCGATAAACTCATCTTT.

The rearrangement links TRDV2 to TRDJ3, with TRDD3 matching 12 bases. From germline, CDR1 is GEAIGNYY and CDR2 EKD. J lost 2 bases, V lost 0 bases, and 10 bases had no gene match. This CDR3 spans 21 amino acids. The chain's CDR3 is CACDTVLGDTFMAWDTRQMFF. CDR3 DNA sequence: TGTGCCTGTGACACCGTACTGGGGGATACCTTTATGGCCTGGGACACCCGACAGATGTTTTTC.

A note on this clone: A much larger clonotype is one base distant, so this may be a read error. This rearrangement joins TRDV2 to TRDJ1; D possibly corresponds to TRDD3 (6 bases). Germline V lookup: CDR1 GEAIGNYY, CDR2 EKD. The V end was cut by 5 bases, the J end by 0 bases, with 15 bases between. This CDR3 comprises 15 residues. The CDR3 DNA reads TGTGCCTGTGGCGCGCTACTGGGAAACACCGATAAACTCATCTTT. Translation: CACGALLGNTDKLIF.

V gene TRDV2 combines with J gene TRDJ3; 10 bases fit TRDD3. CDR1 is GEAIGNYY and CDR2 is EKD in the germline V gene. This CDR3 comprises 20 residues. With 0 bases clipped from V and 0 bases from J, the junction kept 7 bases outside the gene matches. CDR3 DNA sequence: TGTGCCTGTGACACCGGTTATCGGGGGATACGCTCCTGGGACACCCGACAGATGTTTTTC. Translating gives CACDTGYRGIRSWDTRQMFF.

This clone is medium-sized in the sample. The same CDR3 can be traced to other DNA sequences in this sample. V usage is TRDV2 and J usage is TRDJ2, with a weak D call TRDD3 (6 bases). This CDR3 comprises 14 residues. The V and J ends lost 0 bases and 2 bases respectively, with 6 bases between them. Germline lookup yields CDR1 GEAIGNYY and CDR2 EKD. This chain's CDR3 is CACDTGGLTAQLFF. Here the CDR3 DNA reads TGTGCCTGTGACACCGGGGGATTGACAGCACAACTCTTCTTT.

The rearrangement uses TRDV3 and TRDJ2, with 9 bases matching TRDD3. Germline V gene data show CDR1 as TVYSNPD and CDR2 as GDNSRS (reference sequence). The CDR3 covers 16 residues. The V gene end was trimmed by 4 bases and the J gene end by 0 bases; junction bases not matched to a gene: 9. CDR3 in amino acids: CAYNVLGEALTAQLFF. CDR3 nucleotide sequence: TGTGCCTATAACGTACTGGGGGAAGCTTTGACAGCACAACTCTTCTTT.

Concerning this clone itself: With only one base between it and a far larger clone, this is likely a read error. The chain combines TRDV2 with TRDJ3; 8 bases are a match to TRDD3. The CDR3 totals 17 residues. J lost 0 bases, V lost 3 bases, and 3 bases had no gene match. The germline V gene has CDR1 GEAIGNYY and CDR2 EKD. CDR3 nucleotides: TGTGCCTGTGACGCCTGGGGGAGCTCCTGGGACACCCGACAGATGTTTTTC. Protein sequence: CACDAWGSSWDTRQMFF.

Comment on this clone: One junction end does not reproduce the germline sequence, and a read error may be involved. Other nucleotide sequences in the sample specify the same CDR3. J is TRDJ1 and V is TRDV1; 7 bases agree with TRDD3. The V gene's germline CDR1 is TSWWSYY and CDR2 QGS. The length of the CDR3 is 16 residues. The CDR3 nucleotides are TGTGCTCTTGGAACACTACGAGGGGATAACGCCGATAAACTCATCTTC. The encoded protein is CALGTLRGDNADKLIF.

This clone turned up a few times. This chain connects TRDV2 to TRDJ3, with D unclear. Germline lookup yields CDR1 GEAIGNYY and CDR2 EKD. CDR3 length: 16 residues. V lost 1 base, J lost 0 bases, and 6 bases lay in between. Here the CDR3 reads CACDTMSSWDTRQMFF. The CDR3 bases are TGTGCCTGTGACACGATGAGCTCCTGGGACACCCGACAGATGTTTTTC.

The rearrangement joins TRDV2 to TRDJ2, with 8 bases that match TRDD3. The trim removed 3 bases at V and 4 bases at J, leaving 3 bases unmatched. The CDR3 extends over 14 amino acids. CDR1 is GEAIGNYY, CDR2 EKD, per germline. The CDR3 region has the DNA TGTGCCTGTGACCGGGGGATAGAGACAGCACAACTCTTCTTT. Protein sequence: CACDRGIETAQLFF.